This T cell receptor (beta chain) is drawn from a study of blood T cell repertoires in COVID-19. Data came from immunoSEQ multiplex PCR; TCRdb stores just in-frame clones and leaves some out. The sample has approximately 65,000 clones, 86% seen once. V lost 2 bases and J 8 bases, leaving 12 bases between the germline ends. This CDR3 is built from 14 residues. Germline CDR1 reads SNHLY; CDR2 reads FYNNEI. V is TRBV2 and J is TRBJ2-2; tentatively, D is TRBD1 (6 bases). The source of this sequence is a man aged 35 to 55 with acute or convalescent COVID-19. The sample consisted of peripheral blood. The CDR3 loop is CASSERQGKGELFF. The CDR3 region has the DNA TGTGCCAGCAGTGAACGGCAGGGGAAAGGGGAGCTGTTTTTT. Full variable domain (rest looked up from reference TRBV2 and TRBJ2-2): EPEVTQTPSHQVTQMGQEVILRCVPISNHLYFYWYRQILGQKVEFLVSFYNNEISEKSEIFDDQFSVERPDGSNFTLKIRSTKLEDSAMYFCASSERQGKGELFFGEGSRLTVL.